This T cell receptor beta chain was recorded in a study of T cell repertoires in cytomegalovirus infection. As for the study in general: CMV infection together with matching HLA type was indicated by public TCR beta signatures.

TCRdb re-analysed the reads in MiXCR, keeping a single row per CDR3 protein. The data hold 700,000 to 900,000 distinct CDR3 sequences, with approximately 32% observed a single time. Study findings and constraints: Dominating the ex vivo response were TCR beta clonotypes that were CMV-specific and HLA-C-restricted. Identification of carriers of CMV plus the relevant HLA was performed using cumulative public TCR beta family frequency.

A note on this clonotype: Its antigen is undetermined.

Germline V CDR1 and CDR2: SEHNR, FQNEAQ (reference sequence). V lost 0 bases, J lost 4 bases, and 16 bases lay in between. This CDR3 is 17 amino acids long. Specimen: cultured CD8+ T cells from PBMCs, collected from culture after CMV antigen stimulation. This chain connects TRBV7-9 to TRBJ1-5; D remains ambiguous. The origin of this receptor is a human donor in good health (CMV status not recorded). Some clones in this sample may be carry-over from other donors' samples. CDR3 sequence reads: CASSLAAEPGPNQPQHF. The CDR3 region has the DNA TGTGCCAGCAGCTTAGCCGCCGAACCCGGGCCGAATCAGCCCCAGCATTTT.